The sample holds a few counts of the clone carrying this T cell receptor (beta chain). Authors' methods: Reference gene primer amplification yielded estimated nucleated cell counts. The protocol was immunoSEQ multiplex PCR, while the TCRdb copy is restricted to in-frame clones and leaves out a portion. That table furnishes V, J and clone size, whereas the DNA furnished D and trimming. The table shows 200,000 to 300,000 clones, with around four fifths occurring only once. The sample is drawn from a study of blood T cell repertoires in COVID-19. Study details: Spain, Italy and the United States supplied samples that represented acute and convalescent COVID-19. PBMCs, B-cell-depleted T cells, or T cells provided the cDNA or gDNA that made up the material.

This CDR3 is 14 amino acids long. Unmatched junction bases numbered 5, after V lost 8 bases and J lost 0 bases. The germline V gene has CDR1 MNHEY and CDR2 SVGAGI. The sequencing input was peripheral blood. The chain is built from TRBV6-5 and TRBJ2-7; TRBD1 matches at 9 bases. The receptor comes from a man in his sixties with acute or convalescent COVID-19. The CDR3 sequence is CASGQGRSSYEQYF. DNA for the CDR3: TGTGCCAGCGGACAGGGGCGCAGCTCCTACGAGCAGTACTTC.